These 23 T cell receptor beta chains share one sample of origin, sequenced in a study of blood T cell repertoires in COVID-19. Some clones are missing from TCRdb's copy, which holds only in-frame ones; the method was immunoSEQ multiplex PCR. This sample has hundreds of thousands of clones, with less than 90% found just once. Sequenced: PBMCs or T cells enriched from blood (not recorded which). The receptors were sampled from a woman aged 50 to 60 who had recovered from COVID-19.

The chain couples TRBV7-9 to TRBJ1-4, with 8 bases that match TRBD1. Trimming cost V 4 bases and J 6 bases; bases outside gene matches: 10. Germline assignment: CDR1 SEHNR and CDR2 FQNEAQ (reference sequence). This CDR3 contains 16 residues. The CDR3 sequence: CASSYFPTGVDEKLFF. For the CDR3, the DNA is TGTGCCAGCAGCTACTTCCCGACAGGGGTGGATGAAAAACTGTTTTTT.

The rearrangement links TRBV18 to TRBJ1-1, with 11 bases fitting TRBD1. Germline CDR1 KGHSH, CDR2 LQKENI. The CDR3 totals 17 residues. V was pared by 3 bases and J by 4 bases, with 10 bases of the junction left unmatched. The CDR3 DNA sequence: TGTGCCAGCTCACCTAACATACCCGGGACAGGGGGCACTGAAGCTTTCTTT. As protein: CASSPNIPGTGGTEAFF. Full variable domain (outside the CDR3, taken from reference TRBV18 and TRBJ1-1): NAGVMQNPRHLVRRRGQEARLRCSPMKGHSHVYWYRQLPEEGLKFMVYLQKENIIDESGMPKERFSAEFPKEGPSILRIQQVVRGDSAAYFCASSPNIPGTGGTEAFFGQGTRLTVV.

This CDR3 is CASRGRTANSGNTIYF. The CDR3 DNA reads as TGTGCCAGTAGGGGAAGGACAGCGAACTCTGGAAACACCATATATTTT. The J gene is TRBJ1-3, the V gene TRBV19, with a possible D match to TRBD1 (6 bases). The CDR3 totals 16 residues. CDR1 and CDR2 (germline): LNHDA, SQIVND (reference sequence). The V and J ends lost 6 bases and 0 bases respectively, with 15 bases between them.

This sequence joins TRBV3-1 (or the pseudogene TRBV3-2) and TRBJ1-1, with a weak D call TRBD1 (5 bases). This CDR3 comprises 16 residues. V was clipped by 2 bases and J by 0 bases, with 13 bases between them. Germline values: CDR1 LGHDT, CDR2 YNNKEL (reference sequence). The CDR3, as DNA: TGTGCCAGCAGCCAAACCGCGGGGGGTATGAACACTGAAGCTTTCTTT. Protein: CASSQTAGGMNTEAFF.

The rearrangement joins TRBV27 to TRBJ1-6, with 7 bases aligning to TRBD1. V shed 6 bases and J 6 bases; nucleotides not matched to a gene: 5. Germline V gene lookup returns CDR1 MNHEY and CDR2 SMNVEV (reference sequence). CDR3 length: 14 amino acids. CDR3 in DNA: TGTGCCAGCAGCTTCGACAGGGTTAATTCACCCCTCCACTTT. It translates to CASSFDRVNSPLHF.

The gene calls are TRBV18 and TRBJ2-5, with 11 bases that match TRBD2. The germline gives CDR1 KGHSH, CDR2 LQKENI. The CDR3 is 18 amino acids. Losses at the gene ends were 0 bases for V and 4 bases for J; bases not matched to a gene: 10. The CDR3 protein is CASSPPGLAAVKRETQYF. The CDR3 DNA reads TGTGCCAGCTCACCACCGGGACTAGCGGCAGTTAAACGAGAGACCCAGTACTTC.

This rearrangement joins TRBV10-3 to TRBJ1-1; tentative D call: TRBD1 (5 bases). CDR1 is ENHRY, CDR2 SYGVKD, per germline. Trimming stripped 4 bases from V and 1 base from J, with 7 bases between. This CDR3 has 13 amino acids. The CDR3 coding sequence is TGTGCCATCAGTGGGACAAAGAACACTGAAGCTTTCTTT. It yields the protein CAISGTKNTEAFF.

This clone was observed once. The chain recombines TRBV6-5 with TRBJ2-1, with 8 bases that match TRBD2. Germline V gene lookup returns CDR1 MNHEY and CDR2 SVGAGI. Trimming took 0 bases from V and 6 from J; bases not matched to a gene: 7. This CDR3 has 16 residues. The CDR3 nucleotides are TGTGCCAGCAGTTACTCGAGCGGGAGAACGGGCAATGAGCAGTTCTTC. Protein: CASSYSSGRTGNEQFF.

The rearrangement links TRBV2 to TRBJ2-7; 10 nucleotides line up with TRBD1. The V gene end was trimmed by 6 bases and the J gene end by 6 bases; junction bases not matched to a gene: 8. CDR3 size: 14 residues. Germline assignment: CDR1 SNHLY and CDR2 FYNNEI. In nucleotides, the CDR3 is TGTGCCAGCAGCGGGGACAGGGGAGGAAGCGAGCAGTACTTC. It specifies CASSGDRGGSEQYF.

The J gene is TRBJ1-1, the V gene TRBV10-3; 8 nucleotides align to TRBD1. Germline V lookup: CDR1 ENHRY, CDR2 SYGVKD. With V trimmed by 6 bases and J by 5 bases, 5 bases remained unmatched. The CDR3 spans 13 residues. The CDR3 spells CAIRGTGGTEAFF. The CDR3 nucleotides read TGTGCCATCAGGGGGACAGGCGGAACTGAAGCTTTCTTT.

The CDR3 DNA reads TGTGCCAGCAGACCCATTAACGGACAGGGACCCTACGAGCAGTACTTC. Encoded protein: CASRPINGQGPYEQYF. This sequence joins TRBV7-9 and TRBJ2-7, with 8 bases aligning to TRBD1. V trimming: 6 bases; J trimming: 2 bases; junction bases outside the gene matches: 12. The CDR3 length is 16 residues. Germline loops: CDR1 SEHNR, CDR2 FQNEAQ (reference sequence).

This sequence joins TRBV28 and TRBJ1-5; D is undetermined. Trimming stripped 5 bases from V and 0 bases from J, with 11 bases between. This CDR3 contains 15 residues. Germline loops: CDR1 MDHEN, CDR2 SYDVKM. This CDR3 reads CASSRRRNSNQPQHF. The DNA for the CDR3 is TGTGCCAGCAGTCGCAGGAGGAATAGCAATCAGCCCCAGCATTTT.

The genes are TRBV27 and TRBJ2-3; no clear D gene. Trimming shortened V by 2 bases and J by 1 base, and 7 bases separated the two germline ends. The CDR3 totals 14 residues. Germline V CDR1 and CDR2: MNHEY, SMNVEV (reference sequence). CDR3 sequence reads: CASSLSGRTDTQYF. In DNA form, the CDR3 reads TGTGCCAGCAGTTTAAGTGGGCGCACAGATACGCAGTATTTT.

The chain joins TRBV5-4 to TRBJ2-2; D is unclear. V was pared by 1 base and J by 1 base, with 14 bases between. This CDR3 is 17 amino acids long. CDR1 and CDR2 (germline): SGHNT, YYREEE (reference sequence). As DNA, the CDR3 is TGTGCCAGCAGCTTGTATCTAACAGCAAAGAACACCGGGGAGCTGTTTTTT. It is translated as CASSLYLTAKNTGELFF.

The rearrangement uses TRBV12-3 or TRBV12-4 and TRBJ1-5; possible D gene TRBD1, 6 bases. V was cut by 5 bases and J by 4 bases, with 9 bases left in between. This CDR3 comprises 13 residues. CDR3 DNA sequence: TGTGCCAGCAGTCCCCAGGGGAATCAGCCCCAGCATTTT. It is translated as CASSPQGNQPQHF.

The chain couples TRBV2 to TRBJ1-2; unclear D gene. V was clipped by 6 bases and J by 4 bases, with 15 bases between them. The germline CDR1 and CDR2 sequences are SNHLY and FYNNEI. The CDR3 runs 14 residues. CDR3 residues: CASRIERNSYGYTF. CDR3 sequence (DNA): TGTGCCAGCAGAATTGAAAGAAACAGCTATGGCTACACCTTC. The entire variable domain, with the rest obtained from reference TRBV2 and TRBJ1-2, is as follows: EPEVTQTPSHQVTQMGQEVILRCVPISNHLYFYWYRQILGQKVEFLVSFYNNEISEKSEIFDDQFSVERPDGSNFTLKIRSTKLEDSAMYFCASRIERNSYGYTFGSGTRLTVV.

The chain is built from TRBV9 and TRBJ1-1, with a possible D match to TRBD1 (5 bases). CDR1 SGDLS and CDR2 YYNGEE come from the germline V gene. This CDR3 is 15 amino acids long. Trimming cost V 3 bases and J 5 bases, with 17 bases left between them. DNA for the CDR3: TGTGCCAGCAGCGAGGTCACAGGCTCTGGGACTGAAGCTTTCTTT. This codes for CASSEVTGSGTEAFF. Filled out from reference TRBV9 and TRBJ1-1, the complete variable domain reads DSGVTQTPKHLITATGQRVTLRCSPRSGDLSVYWYQQSLDQGLQFLIQYYNGEERAKGNILERFSAQQFPDLHSELNLSSLELGDSALYFCASSEVTGSGTEAFFGQGTRLTVV.

The chain combines TRBV30 with TRBJ1-2, with unresolved D. CDR1 and CDR2 from the germline V gene are GTSNPN and SVGIG (reference sequence). The V and J ends lost 8 bases and 8 bases respectively, with 18 bases between them. The length of the CDR3 is 12 residues. DNA for the CDR3: TGTGCCGGATCACAGAAACCCTCCGGCTACACCTTC. This gives the protein CAGSQKPSGYTF.

The chain is built from TRBV28 and TRBJ1-2, with 10 bases lining up with TRBD1. CDR3 length: 14 residues. The junction had 5 bases not matched to a gene; V was cut back by 3 bases and J by 7 bases. Germline V gene sequence: CDR1 MDHEN, CDR2 SYDVKM. This CDR3 reads CASSLVGTGVGYTF. For the CDR3, the DNA is TGTGCCAGCAGTTTGGTTGGGACAGGGGTTGGCTACACCTTC.

The V gene is TRBV5-5, the J gene TRBJ2-4; 8 bases agree with TRBD2. After removal of 4 bases from V and 0 bases from J, the junction contained 9 bases not matched to a gene. This CDR3 region has 17 residues. Germline CDR1 and CDR2: SGHKS and YYEKEE (reference sequence). CDR3 region: CASSPISGIGAKNIQYF. CDR3 sequence (DNA): TGTGCCAGCAGCCCAATTAGCGGGATTGGAGCCAAAAACATTCAGTACTTC. The variable domain in full, with the rest retrieved from reference TRBV5-5 and TRBJ2-4, is DAGVTQSPTHLIKTRGQQVTLRCSPISGHKSVSWYQQVLGQGPQFIFQYYEKEERGRGNFPDRFSARQFPNYSSELNVNALLLGDSALYLCASSPISGIGAKNIQYFGAGTRLSVL.

The CDR3 bases are TGCGCCAGCAGCGGAGAGGGGGTCGCTGAAGCTTTCTTT. It translates to CASSGEGVAEAFF. The chain combines TRBV5-1 with TRBJ1-1; the D gene is possibly TRBD1 (6 bases). CDR3 size: 13 residues. CDR1 and CDR2 from the germline V gene are SGHRS and YFSETQ. Trimming cost V 4 bases and J 6 bases, with 13 bases left between them.

This chain links TRBV28 with TRBJ1-1; no definite D call. The V gene lost 2 bases and the J gene lost 0 bases, with 10 bases spanning the gap. The germline CDR1 and CDR2 sequences are MDHEN and SYDVKM. CDR3 size: 15 residues. CDR3 amino acids: CASSLGGAMNTEAFF. For the CDR3, the DNA is TGTGCCAGCAGTTTAGGAGGCGCAATGAACACTGAAGCTTTCTTT.

The V gene is TRBV24-1, the J gene TRBJ2-1, with D tentatively TRBD2 (5 bases). The germline CDR1 and CDR2 sequences are KGHDR and SFDVKD. Trimming pared 9 bases from V and 3 bases from J, leaving 5 bases between. The CDR3 has 11 amino acids. This chain's CDR3 is CATGSYNEQFF. CDR3 in DNA: TGTGCCACCGGGAGCTACAATGAGCAGTTCTTC.